This T cell receptor (beta chain) comes out of a study of CD8 T cells in Susac syndrome. This CDR3 is 13 amino acids long. CDR1 and CDR2 (germline): MDHEN, SYDVKM. The V and J ends lost 8 bases and 0 bases respectively, with 7 bases between them. RNA, at about 0.45 to 1 ug, was reverse transcribed with random hexamers. TCR beta CDR3 was amplified by immunoSEQ covering 54 Vbeta and 13 Jbeta. One entry per CDR3 protein results from TCRdb running MiXCR on the immunoSEQ multiplex PCR reads. The repertoire holds about 200,000 distinct CDR3 sequences, with under 95% as singletons. In this sample, this clonotype turned up a few times.

Sequenced sample: CD4+ T cells from PBMCs. The chain uses TRBV28 and TRBJ2-2, with D possibly matching TRBD1 (6 bases). This receptor was obtained from a human donor in good health. The CDR3 region has the DNA TGTGCCAGCTGGGGGCCGAACACCGGGGAGCTGTTTTTT. Translating gives CASWGPNTGELFF. The full variable domain, with the rest looked up from reference TRBV28 and TRBJ2-2, is DVKVTQSSRYLVKRTGEKVFLECVQDMDHENMFWYRQDPGLGLRLIYFSYDVKMKEKGDIPEGYSVSREKKERFSLILESASTNQTSMYLCASWGPNTGELFFGEGSRLTVL.